These 25 T cell receptor beta chains share one sample of origin, sequenced in a study of cytomegalovirus exposure and HLA in healthy donors. Sequencing was performed with immunoSEQ multiplex PCR; in TCRdb, only in-frame clones are kept and a portion is missing. The sample gives some 350,000 clones, around 87% of which show up once; 0.95% to 1.5% is in the top ten. The sequenced sample was PBMCs. These TCRs come from a woman younger than 45 in good health and CMV-seropositive.

This clone was recorded once. The rearrangement uses TRBV2 and TRBJ2-7, with TRBD1 matching over 9 bases. Germline V gene data show CDR1 as SNHLY and CDR2 as FYNNEI. Germline trimming cut 8 bases from V and 5 bases from J; bases unmatched to any gene: 10. This CDR3 is built from 14 residues. The CDR3 region has the DNA TGTGCCAGCCAAGCCCGGGACAGGGTTGACGAGCAGTACTTC. Encoded protein: CASQARDRVDEQYF.

The V and J genes are TRBV29-1 and TRBJ2-5, with 9 nucleotides matching TRBD1. Germline V gene data show CDR1 as SQVTM and CDR2 as ANQGSEA. The CDR3 runs 18 residues. The J segment lost 5 bases and the V segment lost 0 bases, leaving 16 bases of the junction unmatched. In DNA, the CDR3 is TGCAGCGTTGAAGATCCGAGTGGCGGGGGACAGGGCATGGAGACCCAGTACTTC. This gives the protein CSVEDPSGGGQGMETQYF.

The V and J genes are TRBV6-5 and TRBJ2-1, with TRBD2 as a possible D gene (5 bases). This CDR3 spans 13 amino acids. Trimming stripped 0 bases from V and 6 bases from J, with 6 bases between. The germline V gene has CDR1 MNHEY and CDR2 SVGAGI. CDR3 bases: TGTGCCAGCAGTTACTCGAGGGTCAATGAGCAGTTCTTC. Translation: CASSYSRVNEQFF.

The genes are TRBV11-1 and TRBJ2-7, with TRBD1 matching 9 bases. The CDR3 covers 15 residues. Germline V lookup: CDR1 SGHAT, CDR2 FQDESV (reference sequence). V dropped 2 bases and J dropped 4; count of bases not matched to a gene: 6. The CDR3 protein is CASSLRGTGRYEQYF. Here the CDR3 DNA reads TGTGCCAGCAGCTTAAGGGGGACAGGGAGGTACGAGCAGTACTTC.

About this clone itself: One end of the junction fails to match germline, which may point to a read error. J is TRBJ1-2 and V is TRBV30, with D hard to call. Per the germline V gene, CDR1 is GTSNPN and CDR2 is SVGIG (reference sequence). This CDR3 region has 11 residues. CDR3 region: CAWNPPGGHVF. As DNA, the CDR3 is TGTGCCTGGAACCCACCGGGCGGCCACGTCTTC.

This rearrangement joins TRBV2 to TRBJ2-1, with D tentatively TRBD1 (5 bases). The V gene's germline CDR1 is SNHLY and CDR2 FYNNEI. V lost 4 bases, J lost 7 bases, and 8 bases lay in between. The CDR3 runs to 12 residues. The CDR3 DNA sequence: TGTGCCAGCAGTGTGCAGGGTAATGAGCAGTTCTTC. It translates to CASSVQGNEQFF.

V and J are TRBV10-1 and TRBJ2-4; no definite D call. CDR1 and CDR2 from the germline V gene are WNHNN and SYGVQD (reference sequence). This CDR3 is built from 14 residues. Trimming removed 5 bases at V and 0 bases at J, with 8 bases between. The CDR3 nucleotides are TGCGCCAGCAGTCTGGACCGAGCCAAAAACATTCAGTACTTC. Residues: CASSLDRAKNIQYF.

The rearrangement links TRBV30 to TRBJ2-7; D perhaps matches TRBD2 (6 bases). CDR1 GTSNPN and CDR2 SVGIG come from the germline V gene (reference sequence). The CDR3 sequence is 17 residues long. V gave up 1 base and J gave up 2 bases, with 21 bases separating them. The CDR3 here is CAWSAHRQTREPYEQYF. In DNA, the CDR3 is TGTGCCTGGAGTGCCCACCGACAGACTAGGGAACCCTACGAGCAGTACTTC.

This chain joins TRBV14 and TRBJ2-7; unclear D gene. Germline V gene sequence: CDR1 SGHDN, CDR2 FVKESK. The length of the CDR3 is 15 residues. V was cut by 4 bases and J by 0 bases, with 13 bases left in between. The DNA of the CDR3 is TGTGCCAGCAGCCTCGGACCCCTAAGCTCCTACGAGCAGTACTTC. Translation: CASSLGPLSSYEQYF.

This clone appeared once. The J gene is TRBJ2-7, the V gene TRBV18; 8 bases match TRBD1. The CDR3 has 15 residues. Germline V gene sequence: CDR1 KGHSH, CDR2 LQKENI. Germline trimming cut 3 bases from V and 11 bases from J; bases unmatched to any gene: 15. The CDR3 reads CASSPSRTGPTKKYF. In nucleotides, the CDR3 is TGTGCCAGCTCACCGTCGAGGACAGGGCCTACGAAGAAGTACTTC. The variable domain in full, with the rest retrieved from reference TRBV18 and TRBJ2-7, is NAGVMQNPRHLVRRRGQEARLRCSPMKGHSHVYWYRQLPEEGLKFMVYLQKENIIDESGMPKERFSAEFPKEGPSILRIQQVVRGDSAAYFCASSPSRTGPTKKYFGPGTRLTVT.

In the case of this clone: Other DNA sequences within the sample encode an identical CDR3. The V and J genes are TRBV18 and TRBJ2-7; 13 nucleotides match TRBD2. V shed 1 base, J shed 3 bases, and the junction held 0 bases outside the gene matches. The CDR3 runs 15 residues. Germline loops: CDR1 KGHSH, CDR2 LQKENI. CDR3: CASSPRTSGSYEQYF. The CDR3 bases are TGTGCCAGCTCACCACGGACTAGCGGGAGCTACGAGCAGTACTTC. Full variable domain (outside the CDR3, taken from reference TRBV18 and TRBJ2-7): NAGVMQNPRHLVRRRGQEARLRCSPMKGHSHVYWYRQLPEEGLKFMVYLQKENIIDESGMPKERFSAEFPKEGPSILRIQQVVRGDSAAYFCASSPRTSGSYEQYFGPGTRLTVT.

The table lists this clone with a few counts. This chain connects TRBV11-2 to TRBJ2-7; 13 nucleotides match TRBD2. The CDR3 runs 15 residues. V lost 3 bases, J lost 5 bases, and 4 bases stayed unmatched. The germline gives CDR1 SGHAT, CDR2 FQNNGV. The CDR3 region has the DNA TGTGCCAGCAGCTTGGGACTAGCGGGACCAAACGAGCAGTACTTC. It is translated as CASSLGLAGPNEQYF.

This CDR3 is CASSDTSIYEQYF. Written as DNA, the CDR3 is TGTGCCAGCTCTGACACGTCGATTTACGAGCAGTACTTC. This rearrangement joins TRBV28 to TRBJ2-7, with D unclear. The germline V gene encodes CDR1 MDHEN and CDR2 SYDVKM. V was trimmed by 8 bases and J by 4 bases, leaving 15 bases between them. The length of the CDR3 is 13 residues. Full variable domain (remainder filled in from reference TRBV28 and TRBJ2-7): DVKVTQSSRYLVKRTGEKVFLECVQDMDHENMFWYRQDPGLGLRLIYFSYDVKMKEKGDIPEGYSVSREKKERFSLILESASTNQTSMYLCASSDTSIYEQYFGPGTRLTVT.

V usage is TRBV6-4 and J usage is TRBJ2-3, with a weak D call TRBD1 (5 bases). This CDR3 region has 14 residues. Per germline, CDR1 MRHNA and CDR2 SNTAGT. Trimming removed 4 bases from V and 0 bases from J, with 8 bases in between. CDR3 DNA sequence: TGTGCCAGCAGTGCTGGGGCTAGCACAGATACGCAGTATTTT. Translated: CASSAGASTDTQYF.

J is TRBJ2-7 and V is TRBV7-2; D ambiguous. In germline, CDR1 is SGHTA, CDR2 FQGNSA. With 5 bases removed from V and 1 base from J, the gap between germline ends came to 12 bases. The CDR3 runs 14 residues. The CDR3 loop is CASSTPGRSYEQYF. The CDR3 bases are TGTGCCAGCAGCACCCCGGGTCGATCCTACGAGCAGTACTTC.

V gene TRBV30 combines with J gene TRBJ1-5; D might be TRBD1 (5 bases). Germline V CDR1 and CDR2: GTSNPN, SVGIG (reference sequence). The V and J ends lost 0 bases and 0 bases respectively, with 30 bases between them. The CDR3 is 22 amino acids. The CDR3 sequence is CAWSVLGGGGQERRHSNQPQHF. The CDR3 bases are TGTGCCTGGAGTGTTTTGGGGGGAGGAGGGCAGGAGCGCCGCCATAGCAATCAGCCCCAGCATTTT.

The DNA of the CDR3 is TGTGCCAGCACCCTCTTATCCCCAGGGGGCAATTCACCCCTCCACTTT. Amino acids: CASTLLSPGGNSPLHF. The V gene is TRBV7-9, the J gene TRBJ1-6; TRBD1 aligns across 8 bases. Trimming cost V 7 bases and J 7 bases; bases outside gene matches: 12. The CDR3 length is 16 residues. The germline V gene encodes CDR1 SEHNR and CDR2 FQNEAQ (reference sequence). Complete variable domain (other parts from reference TRBV7-9 and TRBJ1-6): DTGVSQNPRHKITKRGQNVTFRCDPISEHNRLYWYRQTLGQGPEFLTYFQNEAQLEKSRLLSDRFSAERPKGSFSTLEIQRTEQGDSAMYLCASTLLSPGGNSPLHFGNGTRLTVT.

J is TRBJ1-1 and V is TRBV14; 7 bases map to TRBD1. The CDR3 has 16 residues. Germline V lookup: CDR1 SGHDN, CDR2 FVKESK. The V gene end was trimmed by 4 bases and the J gene end by 0 bases; junction bases not matched to a gene: 8. The CDR3 DNA sequence: TGTGCCAGCAGCCGCCGACAGGGTGTCATGAACACTGAAGCTTTCTTT. Its translation is CASSRRQGVMNTEAFF. The entire variable domain, with the rest obtained from reference TRBV14 and TRBJ1-1, is as follows: EAGVTQFPSHSVIEKGQTVTLRCDPISGHDNLYWYRRVMGKEIKFLLHFVKESKQDESGMPNNRFLAERTGGTYSTLKVQPAELEDSGVYFCASSRRQGVMNTEAFFGQGTRLTVV.

V and J are TRBV7-2 and TRBJ1-2; D is undetermined. The CDR3 is 12 residues long. The V and J ends lost 5 bases and 0 bases respectively, with 4 bases between them. CDR1 and CDR2 (germline): SGHTA, FQGNSA. The CDR3 is CASSRTNYGYTF. The CDR3 DNA sequence: TGTGCCAGCAGCCGAACTAACTATGGCTACACCTTC.

The gene calls are TRBV27 and TRBJ1-5; possibly TRBD1 for D (5 bases). Deletions cut 5 bases from V and 0 bases from J, with 11 bases between. Germline assignment: CDR1 MNHEY and CDR2 SMNVEV (reference sequence). CDR3 length: 15 amino acids. The CDR3 sequence: CASSEGWGSNQPQHF. In nucleotides, the CDR3 is TGTGCCAGCAGTGAGGGGTGGGGTAGCAATCAGCCCCAGCATTTT.

The V gene is TRBV7-9, the J gene TRBJ2-1; D is uncertain. The CDR3 extends over 13 amino acids. Trimming cost V 0 bases and J 12 bases, with 12 bases left between them. CDR1 and CDR2 (germline): SEHNR, FQNEAQ (reference sequence). CDR3 amino acids: CASSLARLSGQFF. The CDR3, as DNA: TGTGCCAGCAGCTTAGCGAGACTGTCCGGGCAGTTCTTC.

This sequence joins TRBV7-8 and TRBJ2-7; D may be TRBD2 (5 bases). Between the trimmed V and J ends, which lost 4 bases and 3 bases, there was a span of 13 bases. The CDR3 length is 14 residues. Germline CDR1 reads SGHVS; CDR2 reads FQNEAQ. CDR3 nucleotide sequence: TGTGCCAGCAGCTACGTCGCGGGTAACTACGAGCAGTACTTC. It translates to CASSYVAGNYEQYF.

This chain links TRBV2 with TRBJ2-5; 12 bases match TRBD2. The germline V gene encodes CDR1 SNHLY and CDR2 FYNNEI. V shed 5 bases, J shed 5 bases, and the junction held 6 bases outside the gene matches. The CDR3 has 15 residues. The CDR3: CASSRLAGVQETQYF. The CDR3 nucleotides are TGTGCCAGCAGTCGACTAGCGGGGGTTCAGGAGACCCAGTACTTC.

The chain is built from TRBV27 and TRBJ1-2; possibly TRBD1 for D (5 bases). V gave up 0 bases and J gave up 7 bases, with 12 bases separating them. The length of the CDR3 is 14 residues. In germline, CDR1 is MNHEY, CDR2 SMNVEV (reference sequence). The CDR3 here is CASSLSGLGGGYTF. The CDR3 nucleotides are TGTGCCAGCAGTTTATCGGGGCTCGGAGGTGGCTACACCTTC.

This chain connects TRBV6-5 to TRBJ2-2, with D uncertain. Trimming shortened V by 4 bases and J by 8 bases, and 17 bases separated the two germline ends. Per germline, CDR1 MNHEY and CDR2 SVGAGI. This CDR3 has 15 amino acids. The CDR3 nucleotides are TGTGCCAGCAGTTCCCTCGGGCCCGCCTCAGGGGAGCTGTTTTTT. Protein product: CASSSLGPASGELFF.